The entry that follows covers one T cell receptor beta chain sequence. Its specificity is unknown. Each donor was healthy, and each was a bone marrow donor. The sample comes from a study of cytomegalovirus exposure and HLA in healthy donors. About the study: Caucasian-associated ancestry cluster membership applied to over 80% of several hundred genotyped donors. General observations from the study: A previous analysis found most TCR beta V segments productive roughly 87% or roughly 30% of the time.

PCR employed 60 Vbeta and 13 Jbeta primers. Clones were read by immunoSEQ multiplex PCR, and TCRdb kept only the in-frame ones, dropping some. The sample includes 120,000 or so clones, 75% to 90% of them seen just once. The CDR3 runs to 14 residues. Germline V gene data show CDR1 as MRHNA and CDR2 as SNTAGT. The V and J ends lost 0 bases and 5 bases, in that order; junction bases with no gene match: 3. Sequenced input: PBMCs. The sequence came from a man aged 18 to 30 in good health and CMV-seropositive. The chain links TRBV6-4 to TRBJ1-2, with 7 nucleotides matching TRBD1. The CDR3 coding sequence is TGTGCCAGCAGTGACTCAGAGGGGGCGTATGGCTACACCTTC. Translation: CASSDSEGAYGYTF.